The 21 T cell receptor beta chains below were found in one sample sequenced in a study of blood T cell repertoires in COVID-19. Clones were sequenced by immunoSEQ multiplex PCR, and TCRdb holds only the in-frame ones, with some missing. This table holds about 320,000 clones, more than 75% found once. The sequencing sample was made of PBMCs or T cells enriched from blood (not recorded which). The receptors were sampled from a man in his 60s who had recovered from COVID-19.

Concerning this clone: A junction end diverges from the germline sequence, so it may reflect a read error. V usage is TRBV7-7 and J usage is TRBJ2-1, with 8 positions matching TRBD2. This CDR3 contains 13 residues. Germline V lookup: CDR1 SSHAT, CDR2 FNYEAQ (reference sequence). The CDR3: CASSLGLADEQFF. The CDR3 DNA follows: TGTGCTAGCAGCTTAGGACTAGCCGATGAGCAGTTCTTC.

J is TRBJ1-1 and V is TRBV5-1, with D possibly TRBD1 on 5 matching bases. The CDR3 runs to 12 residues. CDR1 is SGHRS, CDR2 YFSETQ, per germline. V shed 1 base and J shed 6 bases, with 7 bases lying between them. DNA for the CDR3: TGCGCCAGCAGCTTGTGGGGGGCTGAAGCTTTCTTT. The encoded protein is CASSLWGAEAFF.

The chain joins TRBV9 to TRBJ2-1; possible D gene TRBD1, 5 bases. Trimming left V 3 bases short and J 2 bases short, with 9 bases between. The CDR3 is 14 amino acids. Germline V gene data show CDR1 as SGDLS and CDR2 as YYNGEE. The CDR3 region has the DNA TGTGCCAGCAGCGGTGGGGCGGCCTACAATGAGCAGTTCTTC. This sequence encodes CASSGGAAYNEQFF.

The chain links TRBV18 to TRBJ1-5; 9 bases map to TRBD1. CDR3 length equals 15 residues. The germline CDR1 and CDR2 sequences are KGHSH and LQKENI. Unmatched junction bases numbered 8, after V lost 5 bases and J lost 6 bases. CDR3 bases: TGTGCCAGCTCATCGGGACAGGGTAATCGTCAGCCCCAGCATTTT. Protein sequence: CASSSGQGNRQPQHF.

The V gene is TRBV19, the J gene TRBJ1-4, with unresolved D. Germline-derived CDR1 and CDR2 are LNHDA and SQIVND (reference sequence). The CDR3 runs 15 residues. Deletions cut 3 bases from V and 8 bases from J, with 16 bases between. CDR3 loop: CASSISRASWEKLFF. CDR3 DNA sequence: TGTGCCAGTAGTATTTCTCGTGCTAGTTGGGAAAAACTGTTTTTT.

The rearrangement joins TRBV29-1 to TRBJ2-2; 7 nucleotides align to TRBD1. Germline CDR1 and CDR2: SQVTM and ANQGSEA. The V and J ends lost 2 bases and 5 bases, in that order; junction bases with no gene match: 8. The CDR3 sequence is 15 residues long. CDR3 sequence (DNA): TGCAGCGTTGAACTGGTGGGACAGATTACCGGGGAGCTGTTTTTT. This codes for CSVELVGQITGELFF.

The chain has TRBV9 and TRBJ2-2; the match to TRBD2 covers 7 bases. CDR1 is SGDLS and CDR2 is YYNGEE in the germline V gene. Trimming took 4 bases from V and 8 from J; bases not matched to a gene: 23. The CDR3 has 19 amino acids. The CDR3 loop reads CASSYGLPRGDFFPGELFF. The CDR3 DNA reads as TGTGCCAGCAGCTACGGCCTTCCACGGGGGGACTTCTTTCCAGGGGAGCTGTTTTTT.

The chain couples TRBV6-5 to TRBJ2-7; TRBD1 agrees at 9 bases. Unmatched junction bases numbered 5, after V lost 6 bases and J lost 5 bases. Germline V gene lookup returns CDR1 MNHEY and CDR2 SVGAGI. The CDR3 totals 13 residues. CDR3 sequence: CASRDRGVHEQYF. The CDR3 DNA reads TGTGCCAGCAGAGACAGGGGGGTACACGAGCAGTACTTC.

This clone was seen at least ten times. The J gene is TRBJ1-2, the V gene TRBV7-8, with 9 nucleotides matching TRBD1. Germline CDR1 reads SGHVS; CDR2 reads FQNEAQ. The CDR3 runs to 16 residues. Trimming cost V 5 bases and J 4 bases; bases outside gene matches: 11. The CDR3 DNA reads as TGTGCCAGCAGCGCCTCCCAATGGGGACAGGGCTATGGCTACACCTTC. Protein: CASSASQWGQGYGYTF.

The CDR3 nucleotides are TGTGCCAGCAGTTACGCGACAGGGTTTTACTATGGCTACACCTTC. It translates to CASSYATGFYYGYTF. The V call is TRBV6-2 or TRBV6-3, the J call TRBJ1-2, with 7 bases that match TRBD1. Unmatched junction bases numbered 6, after V lost 2 bases and J lost 3 bases. The CDR3 consists of 15 residues. Germline V gene lookup returns CDR1 MNHEY and CDR2 SVGEGT.

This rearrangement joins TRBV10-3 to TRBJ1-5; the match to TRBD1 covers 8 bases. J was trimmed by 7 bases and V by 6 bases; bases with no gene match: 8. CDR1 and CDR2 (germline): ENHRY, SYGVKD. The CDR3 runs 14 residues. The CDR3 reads CAISSGQGGQPQHF. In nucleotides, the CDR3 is TGTGCCATCAGCTCTGGACAGGGAGGCCAGCCCCAGCATTTT.

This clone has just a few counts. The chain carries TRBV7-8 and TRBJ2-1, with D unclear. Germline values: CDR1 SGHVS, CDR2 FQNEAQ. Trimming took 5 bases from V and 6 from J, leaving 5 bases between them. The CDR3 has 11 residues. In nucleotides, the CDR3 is TGTGCCAGCAGCGTACTCAATGAGCAGTTCTTC. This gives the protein CASSVLNEQFF. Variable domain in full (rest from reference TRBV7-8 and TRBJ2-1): GAGVSQSPRYKVAKRGQDVALRCDPISGHVSLFWYQQALGQGPEFLTYFQNEAQLDKSGLPSDRFFAERPEGSVSTLKIQRTQQEDSAVYLCASSVLNEQFFGPGTRLTVL.

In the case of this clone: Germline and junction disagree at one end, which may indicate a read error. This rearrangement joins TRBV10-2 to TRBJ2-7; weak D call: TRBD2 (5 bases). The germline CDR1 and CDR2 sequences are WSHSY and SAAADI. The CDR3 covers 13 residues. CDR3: CATSGGYGYEQYF. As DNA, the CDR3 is TGCGCCACCAGTGGCGGGTACGGCTACGAGCAGTACTTC.

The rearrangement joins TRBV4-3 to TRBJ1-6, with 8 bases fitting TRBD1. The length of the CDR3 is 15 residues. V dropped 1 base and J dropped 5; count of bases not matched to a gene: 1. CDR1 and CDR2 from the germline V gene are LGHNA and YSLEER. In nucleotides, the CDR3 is TGCGCCAGCAGCCAAGGGACAGGGAATAATTCACCCCTCCACTTT. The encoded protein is CASSQGTGNNSPLHF.

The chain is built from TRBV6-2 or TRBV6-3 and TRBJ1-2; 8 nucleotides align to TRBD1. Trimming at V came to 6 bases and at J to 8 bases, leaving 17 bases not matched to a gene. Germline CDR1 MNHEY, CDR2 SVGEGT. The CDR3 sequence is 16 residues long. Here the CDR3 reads CASRPLNRETGEGYTF. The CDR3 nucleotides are TGTGCCAGCAGACCTCTCAACCGGGAGACAGGGGAGGGCTACACCTTC.

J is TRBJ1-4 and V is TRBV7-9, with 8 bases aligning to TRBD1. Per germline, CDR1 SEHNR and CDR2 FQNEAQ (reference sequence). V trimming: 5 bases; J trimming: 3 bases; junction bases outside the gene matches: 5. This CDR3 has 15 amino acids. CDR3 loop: CASSHDRGANEKLFF. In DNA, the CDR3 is TGTGCCAGCAGCCACGACAGGGGTGCTAATGAAAAACTGTTTTTT.

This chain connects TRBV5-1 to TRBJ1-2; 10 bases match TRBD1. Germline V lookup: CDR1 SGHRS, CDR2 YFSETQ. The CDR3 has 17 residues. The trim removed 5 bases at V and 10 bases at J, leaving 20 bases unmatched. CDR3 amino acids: CASSFRQGATGSSAYTF. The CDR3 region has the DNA TGCGCCAGCAGTTTCCGACAGGGGGCGACGGGAAGTAGTGCCTACACCTTC.

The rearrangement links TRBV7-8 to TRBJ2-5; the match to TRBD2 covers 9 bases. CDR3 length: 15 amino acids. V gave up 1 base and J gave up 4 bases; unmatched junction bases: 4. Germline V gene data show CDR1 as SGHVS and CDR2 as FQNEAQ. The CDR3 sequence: CASSLDGGRGETQYF. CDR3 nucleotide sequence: TGTGCCAGCAGCTTAGATGGCGGGAGGGGAGAGACCCAGTACTTC.

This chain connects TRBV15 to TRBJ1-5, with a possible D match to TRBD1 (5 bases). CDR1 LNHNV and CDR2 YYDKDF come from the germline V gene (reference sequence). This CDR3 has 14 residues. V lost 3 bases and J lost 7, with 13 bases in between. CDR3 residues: CATSRDNSYQPQHF. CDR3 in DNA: TGTGCCACCAGCAGGGACAATTCATACCAGCCCCAGCATTTT.

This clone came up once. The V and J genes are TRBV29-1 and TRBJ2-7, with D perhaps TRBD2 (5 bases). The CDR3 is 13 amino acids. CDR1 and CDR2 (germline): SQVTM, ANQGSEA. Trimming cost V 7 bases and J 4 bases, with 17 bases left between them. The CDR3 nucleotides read TGCAGCGCCAAGGGAGTAGCCTCGTACGAGCAGTACTTC. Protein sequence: CSAKGVASYEQYF.

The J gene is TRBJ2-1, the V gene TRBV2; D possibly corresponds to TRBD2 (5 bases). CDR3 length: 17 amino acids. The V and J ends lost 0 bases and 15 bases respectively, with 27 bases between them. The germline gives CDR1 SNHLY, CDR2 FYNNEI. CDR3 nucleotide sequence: TGTGCCAGCAGTGAAGCGCCTTTGCGAAGCGGTATTGCGGGTGGGTTCTTC. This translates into CASSEAPLRSGIAGGFF.